The source of this T cell receptor beta chain is a study of cytomegalovirus exposure and HLA in healthy donors. Germline values: CDR1 MGHRA, CDR2 YSYEKL. The CDR3 loop spans 16 amino acids. J lost 8 bases, V lost 0 bases, and 7 bases had no gene match. Study conclusions and caveats: Follow-up analysis later connected one missense variant in DCLRE1C with trimming of TCR beta V- and J-genes. Later on, analysis showed that most CMV-associated TCR beta chains appeared to be HLA-restricted.

PCR was performed using 60 Vbeta and 13 Jbeta primers. The method was immunoSEQ multiplex PCR; TCRdb's version includes in-frame clones alone and lacks a portion of them. The sample includes roughly 170,000 clones, roughly 82% of them seen just once. These donors counted as nominally healthy when sampled, but unrecorded immune exposures were likely. To note about this clone: Its antigen is unidentified.

The source of this sequence is a woman aged 25 to 39 in good health and CMV-seronegative. Sequenced: PBMCs. The chain carries TRBV4-1 and TRBJ1-2, with 12 bases lining up with TRBD1. In nucleotides, the CDR3 is TGCGCCAGCAGCCAAGACCGGGACAGGGGGCTAAAGGGCTACACCTTC. It yields the protein CASSQDRDRGLKGYTF.